The entry below gives a single T cell receptor (beta chain) sequence along with its context. What it recognizes is unknown. Using immunoSEQ multiplex PCR, the repertoire was profiled, and TCRdb retains in-frame clones only, with some absent. In the table there are tens of thousands of clones, 80% to 85% of which are singletons. CDR1 and CDR2 from the germline V gene are MDHEN and SYDVKM. The CDR3 runs 15 residues. V dropped 2 bases and J dropped 0; count of bases not matched to a gene: 4. Regarding time point: week 35, safety follow-up. The vaccine gave 300 ug of a 20-mer mutant IDH1 peptide subcutaneously per dose. Across weeks 1, 3, 5, 7, 11, 15, 19 and 23, patients received a vaccination each time, eight in all. New WHO grade 3 or 4 IDH1-mutant, ATRX-lost astrocytomas were present in all donors. The sample originates from a study of a mutant IDH1 vaccine in newly diagnosed glioma. The overall study: It was radiotherapy, temozolomide, or both that patients received previously, with most receiving both.

This chain connects TRBV28 to TRBJ2-7; TRBD1 matches at 7 bases. The material was PBMCs, obtained from a glioma patient whose treatment included an IDH1 peptide vaccine. The clonotype comes from a man younger than 35 with glioma. This chain's CDR3 is CASSLMAGGSYEQYF. CDR3 DNA sequence: TGTGCCAGCAGTTTAATGGCAGGGGGCTCCTACGAGCAGTACTTC.